This T cell receptor beta chain came from a study of control samples from healthy donors and cancer patients. The table came from immunoSEQ multiplex PCR; TCRdb's copy has only in-frame clones and leaves some out. The table has over 100,000 clones, 90% seen once. Sequenced material: blood. The TCR sequence derives from a middle-aged man in good health.

The CDR3 DNA reads as TGTGCCAGCAGCTTAAGACAGGACCAAGAGACCCAGTACTTC. Its translation is CASSLRQDQETQYF. The genes are TRBV7-9 and TRBJ2-5, with D tentatively TRBD1 (6 bases). The CDR3 spans 14 residues. With 2 bases removed from V and 0 bases from J, the gap between germline ends came to 7 bases. Germline V lookup: CDR1 SEHNR, CDR2 FQNEAQ (reference sequence).